A single sample gave rise to the 5 T cell receptor beta chains below, sequenced in a study of blood T cell repertoires in COVID-19. Measured with immunoSEQ multiplex PCR; TCRdb has only the in-frame clones, and not every one. The sample lists about 250,000 clones, over 70% occurring once. The sample consisted of peripheral blood. These receptors all stem from a man aged 40-49 years with acute or convalescent COVID-19.

The gene calls are TRBV25-1 and TRBJ2-7, with 7 bases identical to TRBD2. CDR1 is MGHDK and CDR2 is SYGVNS in the germline V gene. V lost 1 base, J lost 1 base, and 4 bases stayed unmatched. This CDR3 contains 15 residues. CDR3 nucleotide sequence: TGTGCCAGCAGTGAATGGACTAGAAGTTCCTACGAGCAGTACTTC. It yields the protein CASSEWTRSSYEQYF.

The rearrangement uses TRBV29-1 and TRBJ1-2, with 8 nucleotides matching TRBD1. Losses at the gene ends were 6 bases for V and 2 bases for J; bases not matched to a gene: 2. The CDR3 loop spans 12 amino acids. CDR1 SQVTM and CDR2 ANQGSEA come from the germline V gene. CDR3 nucleotides: TGCAGCGTACAGGGGGAAAACTATGGCTACACCTTC. It is translated as CSVQGENYGYTF.

The CDR3 coding sequence is TGTGCCAGCAGCTTAAGCCGCCCATCCAGCGAAGAGACCCAGTACTTC. As protein: CASSLSRPSSEETQYF. V usage is TRBV7-6 and J usage is TRBJ2-5; D is unresolved. This CDR3 region has 16 residues. Looked up from germline, CDR1 is SGHVS and CDR2 is FNYEAQ. V was clipped by 2 bases and J by 3 bases, with 16 bases between them.

This chain joins TRBV30 and TRBJ1-1; weak D call: TRBD1 (5 bases). V was pared by 3 bases and J by 3 bases, with 11 bases between. The CDR3 totals 13 residues. CDR1 GTSNPN and CDR2 SVGIG come from the germline V gene (reference sequence). The CDR3 nucleotides read TGTGCCTGGAGACTAGGAGGGGACACTGAAGCTTTCTTT. Its translation: CAWRLGGDTEAFF.

J is TRBJ2-3 and V is TRBV5-4; 8 bases fit TRBD1. This CDR3 contains 16 residues. The V gene's germline CDR1 is SGHNT and CDR2 YYREEE (reference sequence). V gave up 3 bases and J gave up 5 bases; unmatched junction bases: 11. The CDR3 spells CASSSPGQVFRDTQYF. The DNA for the CDR3 is TGTGCCAGCAGCTCCCCGGGACAGGTTTTTCGAGATACGCAGTATTTT.